The 11 T cell receptor beta chains reported below all come from one sample, sequenced in a study of OX40 agonist ivuxolimab in advanced cancers. Here immunoSEQ multiplex PCR was the method, and the copy in TCRdb shows in-frame clones only, minus some. The sample comprises roughly 75,000 clones, 70% to 90% of which are singletons, and about 1% rests with the top ten. Material: CD4+ or CD8+ T cells sorted from blood, obtained in a trial of the OX40 agonist ivuxolimab. The receptors come from an adult with an advanced solid tumor such as melanoma, head and neck, liver or kidney cancer.

The rearrangement joins TRBV6-5 to TRBJ2-3; D is tentatively TRBD1 or TRBD2 (5 bases each). Trimming left V 0 bases short and J 5 bases short, with 15 bases between. This CDR3 spans 16 amino acids. CDR1 and CDR2 (germline): MNHEY, SVGAGI. CDR3 amino acids: CASSYSWDPLVDTQYF. CDR3 DNA: TGTGCCAGCAGTTACTCTTGGGACCCTCTGGTAGATACGCAGTATTTT.

The chain carries TRBV29-1 and TRBJ2-2; D may be TRBD1 or TRBD2 (5 bases each). The CDR3 is made up of 14 amino acids. Germline-derived CDR1 and CDR2 are SQVTM and ANQGSEA. Trimming took 8 bases from V and 2 from J, leaving 15 bases between them. The CDR3 nucleotides read TGCAGCCCCCCGGGGCTTTTCAACACCGGGGAGCTGTTTTTT. It is translated as CSPPGLFNTGELFF.

This rearrangement joins TRBV30 to TRBJ1-2, with 10 bases lining up with TRBD1. The CDR3 totals 14 residues. Germline V CDR1 and CDR2: GTSNPN, SVGIG (reference sequence). Trimming at V came to 2 bases and at J to 7 bases, leaving 7 bases not matched to a gene. The CDR3 loop reads CAWSRQGALGGYTF. CDR3 DNA: TGTGCCTGGAGTCGACAGGGGGCGTTGGGTGGCTACACCTTC.

The chain joins TRBV28 to TRBJ2-5, with 13 bases fitting TRBD2. CDR3 length: 17 amino acids. Germline V gene lookup returns CDR1 MDHEN and CDR2 SYDVKM. V lost 4 bases to trimming and J lost 5 bases; unmatched junction nucleotides: 10. CDR3 in amino acids: CASSSGGLAGRRETQYF. The CDR3 DNA follows: TGTGCCAGCAGTTCGGGGGGACTAGCGGGGAGAAGGGAGACCCAGTACTTC.

This chain joins TRBV30 and TRBJ2-7, with 9 positions matching TRBD2. Germline-derived CDR1 and CDR2 are GTSNPN and SVGIG (reference sequence). This CDR3 region has 13 residues. Germline trimming cut 2 bases from V and 3 bases from J; bases unmatched to any gene: 2. The CDR3 here is CAWSSSGVYEQYF. The CDR3 coding sequence is TGTGCCTGGAGTTCTAGCGGGGTCTACGAGCAGTACTTC.

This chain links TRBV4-2 with TRBJ1-5; 8 nucleotides align to TRBD1. The CDR3 is made up of 19 amino acids. CDR1 is LGHNA and CDR2 is YNFKEQ in the germline V gene. V was pared by 0 bases and J by 1 base, with 11 bases of the junction left unmatched. The CDR3, as DNA: TGTGCCAGCAGCCAAGATGGGAGCGCAGGGGGCGAGAGCAATCAGCCCCAGCATTTT. Translated, it gives CASSQDGSAGGESNQPQHF.

The chain is built from TRBV4-1 and TRBJ2-2; D unresolved. CDR1 is MGHRA and CDR2 is YSYEKL in the germline V gene. This CDR3 has 13 residues. V was clipped by 4 bases and J by 2 bases, with 5 bases between them. CDR3 coding DNA: TGCGCCAGCAGCCCCATTAACACCGGGGAGCTGTTTTTT. Its translation: CASSPINTGELFF.

This chain joins TRBV28 and TRBJ2-7; TRBD1 matches 7 bases. J lost 2 bases, V lost 7 bases, and 5 bases had no gene match. The CDR3 runs 13 residues. The germline CDR1 and CDR2 sequences are MDHEN and SYDVKM. The CDR3: CASNTGQAYEQYF. The CDR3 DNA follows: TGTGCCAGCAACACCGGACAGGCCTACGAGCAGTACTTC.

This clone showed up just a few times. The CDR3: CASSLMSSETQYF. DNA of the CDR3: TGTGCCAGCAGCTTGATGTCTAGTGAGACCCAGTACTTC. The chain joins TRBV5-6 to TRBJ2-5; D is undetermined. The CDR3 extends over 13 amino acids. CDR1 is SGHDT, CDR2 YYEEEE, per germline. With 1 base removed from V and 5 bases from J, the gap between germline ends came to 9 bases.

This chain uses TRBV10-3 with TRBJ2-7; no definite D call. The CDR3 is 13 amino acids. Germline CDR1 ENHRY, CDR2 SYGVKD. Trimming removed 11 bases from V and 3 bases from J, with 17 bases in between. CDR3 nucleotides: TGTGCCCCGACCCGTATAGAGAACTACGAGCAGTACTTC. Its protein product is CAPTRIENYEQYF.

The V call is TRBV9, the J call TRBJ1-6; D is ambiguous. Deletions cut 5 bases from V and 3 bases from J, with 12 bases between. The CDR3 spans 15 residues. Germline CDR1 SGDLS, CDR2 YYNGEE. DNA for the CDR3: TGTGCCAGCAGTCAAACGGCGGTCTATAATTCACCCCTCCACTTT. As protein: CASSQTAVYNSPLHF.